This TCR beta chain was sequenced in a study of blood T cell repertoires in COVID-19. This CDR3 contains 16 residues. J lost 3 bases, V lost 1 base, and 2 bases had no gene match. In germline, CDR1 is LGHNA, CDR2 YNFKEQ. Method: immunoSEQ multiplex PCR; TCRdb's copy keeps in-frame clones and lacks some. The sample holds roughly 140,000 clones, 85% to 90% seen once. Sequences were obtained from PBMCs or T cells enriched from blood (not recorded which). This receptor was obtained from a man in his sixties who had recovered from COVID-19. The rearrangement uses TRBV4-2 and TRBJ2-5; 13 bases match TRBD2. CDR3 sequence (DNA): TGTGCCAGCAGCCAAGGAGGGACTAGCGGGGAAGAGACCCAGTACTTC. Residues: CASSQGGTSGEETQYF.